This is a list of T cell receptor beta chains from one sample in a study of blood T cell repertoires in COVID-19. Only in-frame clones appear in the TCRdb table, and some are missing; sequencing was by immunoSEQ multiplex PCR. The sample shows roughly 110,000 clones, approximately 90% of them seen only once. Sequenced: peripheral blood. Receptors were obtained from a human donor with acute or convalescent COVID-19. The donor label of this sample is uncertain. The CDR3 runs from the conserved cysteine through the conserved F or W. Each record gives: V gene, D gene, J gene, clone size, CDR3 DNA, CDR3 protein. The D gene is left open where the match is weak. Clone size is given for some rows only: seen once, a few or many times, or a class if the clone is expanded.

TRBV13	-	TRBJ2-1	once	TGTGCCAGCAGCTTAAGCTTACGAACCCTGTACAATGAGCAGTTCTTC	CASSLSLRTLYNEQFF
TRBV7-2	TRBD1	TRBJ2-1	-	TGTGCCAGCAGCTTTACAGGGGGCCCATACAATGAGCAGTTCTTC	CASSFTGGPYNEQFF
TRBV6-5	-	TRBJ1-1	-	TGTGCCAGCAGTTACTCGTACAGTATGAACACTGAAGCTTTCTTT	CASSYSYSMNTEAFF
TRBV2	TRBD2	TRBJ2-3	-	TGTGCCAGCAATGGACTAGCGTCAAGCACAGATACGCAGTATTTT	CASNGLASSTDTQYF
TRBV4-1	TRBD1	TRBJ1-5	-	TGCGCCAGCAGCCAAGTCACAGGGGAATTCCAGCCCCAGCATTTT	CASSQVTGEFQPQHF
TRBV19	-	TRBJ1-3	-	TGTGCCAGTAGTATAGAGGCACAACCTGGAAACACCATATATTTT	CASSIEAQPGNTIYF
TRBV2	-	TRBJ1-1	once	TGTGCCAGCAGTGGACAGTCCGCCGGTGGGACTGAAGCTTTCTTT	CASSGQSAGGTEAFF
TRBV7-3	TRBD2	TRBJ2-1	-	TGTGCCAGCAGCTTGGGCCTAGCGGATGAGCAGTTCTTC	CASSLGLADEQFF
TRBV7-9	-	TRBJ1-2	-	TGTGCCAGCAGCCTGACCAGGAGGGGCGCAGTGAGAGGCTACACCTTC	CASSLTRRGAVRGYTF
TRBV7-2	-	TRBJ2-3	-	TGTGCCAGCAGCCCAGACTACACAGATACGCAGTATTTT	CASSPDYTDTQYF
TRBV5-4	-	TRBJ1-1	-	TGTGCCAGCAGCTTGGCGTCCTCGAACACTGAAGCTTTCTTT	CASSLASSNTEAFF
TRBV27	TRBD2	TRBJ2-3	-	TGTGCCAGCAGTTCCGGGACTAGCGGGGGGGCCCGCACGCATTTT	CASSSGTSGGARTHF
TRBV13	-	TRBJ1-2	-	TGTGCCAGCAGCCCAAAGTCGCGGGCAGGATTCTCCTATGGCTACACCTTC	CASSPKSRAGFSYGYTF
TRBV7-2	-	TRBJ2-2	-	TGTGCCAGCAGCTTAGCGGTCGGAGTTACCGGGGAGCTGTTTTTT	CASSLAVGVTGELFF
TRBV7-9	-	TRBJ1-1	-	TGTGCCAGCAGCCCAACATCAAGGCCAGGAGGTGAAGCTTTCTTT	CASSPTSRPGGEAFF
TRBV27	TRBD1	TRBJ2-5	-	TGTGCCAGCAGTTCGGGACAGGGTGCGGAGACCCAGTACTTC	CASSSGQGAETQYF